The 9 T cell receptor beta chains in this list originate from one sample, sequenced in a study of shared T cell receptors in the human thymus. Profiled with immunoSEQ multiplex PCR; TCRdb holds only in-frame clones, not every one. The sample includes hundreds of thousands of clones, over 75% of them seen just once. These data also formed part of another study, on human thymus T cells.

The sequenced material came from thymocytes. Source of these receptors: a boy in the first two years of life with a congenital heart defect.

The V and J genes are TRBV19 and TRBJ1-5, with 9 bases aligning to TRBD1. The CDR3 has 14 amino acids. CDR1 is LNHDA, CDR2 SQIVND, per germline (reference sequence). The V and J ends lost 4 bases and 8 bases, in that order; junction bases with no gene match: 6. CDR3 sequence reads: CASSTHRGRKPQHF. CDR3 nucleotide sequence: TGTGCCAGTAGTACCCACAGGGGGCGCAAGCCCCAGCATTTT.

The chain employs TRBV6-5 and TRBJ1-1, with D possibly matching TRBD1 (5 bases). V was pared by 6 bases and J by 4 bases, with 15 bases between. Germline V CDR1 and CDR2: MNHEY, SVGAGI. The CDR3 length is 14 residues. The CDR3 loop is CASSGEDGGTEAFF. In nucleotides, the CDR3 is TGTGCCAGCAGCGGGGAGGATGGGGGCACTGAAGCTTTCTTT.

The chain employs TRBV28 and TRBJ2-1, with 11 bases aligning to TRBD2. With V trimmed by 5 bases and J by 0 bases, 15 bases remained unmatched. This CDR3 is built from 20 residues. Germline CDR1 MDHEN, CDR2 SYDVKM. This chain's CDR3 is CASSRGALSGRVSSYNEQFF. CDR3 coding DNA: TGTGCCAGCAGTCGGGGGGCCCTTAGCGGGAGGGTTAGCTCCTACAATGAGCAGTTCTTC.

The chain carries TRBV5-1 and TRBJ2-7; 9 positions agree with TRBD1. The CDR3 spans 14 residues. Germline V gene sequence: CDR1 SGHRS, CDR2 YFSETQ. The junction had 9 bases not matched to a gene; V was cut back by 6 bases and J by 5 bases. CDR3 in DNA: TGCGCCAGCACCTACCGGGACAGGGCACACGAGCAGTACTTC. Encoded protein: CASTYRDRAHEQYF.

V is TRBV2 and J is TRBJ2-2; D possibly corresponds to TRBD2 (6 bases). Looked up from germline, CDR1 is SNHLY and CDR2 is FYNNEI. The length of the CDR3 is 15 residues. V was trimmed by 0 bases and J by 3 bases, leaving 8 bases between them. The chain's CDR3 is CASSEAWGDTGELFF. In DNA, the CDR3 is TGTGCCAGCAGTGAAGCGTGGGGGGACACCGGGGAGCTGTTTTTT. The full variable domain, with the rest looked up from reference TRBV2 and TRBJ2-2, is EPEVTQTPSHQVTQMGQEVILRCVPISNHLYFYWYRQILGQKVEFLVSFYNNEISEKSEIFDDQFSVERPDGSNFTLKIRSTKLEDSAMYFCASSEAWGDTGELFFGEGSRLTVL.

This clone is a singleton in its sample. The J gene is TRBJ1-3, the V gene TRBV4-2; no clear D gene. CDR1 is LGHNA, CDR2 YNFKEQ, per germline. This CDR3 contains 14 residues. Trimming removed 3 bases from V and 0 bases from J, with 6 bases in between. The CDR3 DNA sequence: TGTGCCAGCAGCCACCTCTCCTCTGGAAACACCATATATTTT. This gives the protein CASSHLSSGNTIYF.

The rearrangement joins TRBV11-2 to TRBJ2-1, with 8 bases fitting TRBD2. V was pared by 3 bases and J by 3 bases, with 10 bases of the junction left unmatched. Germline V gene lookup returns CDR1 SGHAT and CDR2 FQNNGV. The CDR3 spans 17 residues. CDR3 loop: CASSLYPGLGFYNEQFF. The CDR3 nucleotides are TGTGCCAGCAGCTTGTACCCGGGACTAGGCTTCTACAATGAGCAGTTCTTC.

This clone showed up just once. This chain connects TRBV28 to TRBJ1-5; TRBD1 matches at 11 bases. Trimming removed 3 bases from V and 0 bases from J; junction bases left unmatched: 4. Per the germline V gene, CDR1 is MDHEN and CDR2 is SYDVKM. The CDR3 loop spans 17 amino acids. The CDR3 DNA sequence: TGTGCCAGCAGTTTTTTTGGACAGGGGGCTAGCAATCAGCCCCAGCATTTT. It codes for CASSFFGQGASNQPQHF.

This chain uses TRBV9 with TRBJ2-1, with 7 bases matching TRBD1. The germline V gene encodes CDR1 SGDLS and CDR2 YYNGEE. Trimming cost V 0 bases and J 8 bases; bases outside gene matches: 5. This CDR3 contains 14 residues. Written as DNA, the CDR3 is TGTGCCAGCAGCGTAGGTCTAGGGGGCGATGAGCAGTTCTTC. The encoded protein is CASSVGLGGDEQFF.